This T cell receptor (beta chain) derives from a study of T-cell reconstitution after alpha-beta-depleted transplantation in children. Library preparation (for TCRbeta) was performed with unique molecular identifiers. Using its own MiXCR run on the PCR reads, TCRdb lists one record per CDR3 protein. Of 350,000 to 400,000 distinct CDR3 sequences listed, roughly 13% are singletons. The CDR3 is 13 amino acids. Germline CDR1 is SEHNR and CDR2 is FQNEAQ (reference sequence). J was trimmed by 5 bases and V by 7 bases; bases with no gene match: 6. The source is a human donor who donated a stem cell graft to a child with Fanconi anemia. The source material was PBMCs, sampled from the stem cell graft. The chain joins TRBV7-9 to TRBJ2-5; TRBD1 matches at 8 bases. The CDR3 is CASTGQGYETQYF. The DNA for the CDR3 is TGTGCCAGCACCGGACAGGGATACGAGACCCAGTACTTC.